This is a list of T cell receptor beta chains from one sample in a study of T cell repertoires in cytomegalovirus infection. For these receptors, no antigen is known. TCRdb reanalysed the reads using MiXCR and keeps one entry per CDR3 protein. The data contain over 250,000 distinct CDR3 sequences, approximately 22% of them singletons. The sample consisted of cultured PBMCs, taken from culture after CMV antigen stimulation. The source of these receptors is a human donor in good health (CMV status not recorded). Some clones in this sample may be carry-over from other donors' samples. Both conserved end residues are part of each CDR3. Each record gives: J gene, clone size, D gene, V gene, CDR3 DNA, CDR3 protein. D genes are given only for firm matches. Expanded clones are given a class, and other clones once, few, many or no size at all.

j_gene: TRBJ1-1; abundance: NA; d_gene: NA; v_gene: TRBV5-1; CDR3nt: TGCGCCAGCAGCTTAGGGGATATGAACACTGAAGCTTTCTTT; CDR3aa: CASSLGDMNTEAFF
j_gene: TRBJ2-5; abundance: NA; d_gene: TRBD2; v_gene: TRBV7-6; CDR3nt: TGTGCCAGCAGTCTGGGACTAGCGGGAGGGCCAGATCAAGAGACCCAGTACTTC; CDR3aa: CASSLGLAGGPDQETQYF
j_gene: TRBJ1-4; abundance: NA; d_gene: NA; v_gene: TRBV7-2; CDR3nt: TGTGCCAGCAGCTTAGAAGGGGTTGGAGAAAAACTGTTTTTT; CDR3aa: CASSLEGVGEKLFF
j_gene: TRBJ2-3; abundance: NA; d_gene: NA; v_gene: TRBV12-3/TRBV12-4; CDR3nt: TGTGCCAGCAGTTTCTTCGGAAGCACAGATACGCAGTATTTT; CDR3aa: CASSFFGSTDTQYF
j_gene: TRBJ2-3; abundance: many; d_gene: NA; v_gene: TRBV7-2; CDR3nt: TGTGCCAGCAGCCGTTCTGGGGACATCGATACGCAGTATTTT; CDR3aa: CASSRSGDIDTQYF
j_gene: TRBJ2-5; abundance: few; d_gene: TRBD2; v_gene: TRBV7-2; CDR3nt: TGTGCCAGCAGCCTCGGGACTAGCGGGAGGGGGGAGACCCAGTACTTC; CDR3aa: CASSLGTSGRGETQYF
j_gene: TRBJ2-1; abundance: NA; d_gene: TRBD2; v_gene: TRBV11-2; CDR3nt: TGTGCCAGCAGCATTAGCGGGAGGGCCATTAATGAGCAGTTCTTC; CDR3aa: CASSISGRAINEQFF
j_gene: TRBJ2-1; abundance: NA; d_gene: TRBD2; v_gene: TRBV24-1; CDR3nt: TGTGCCACCAGTGATTTACCCGGAAGGGGACTAGTCAGTAATGAGCAGTTCTTC; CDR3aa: CATSDLPGRGLVSNEQFF
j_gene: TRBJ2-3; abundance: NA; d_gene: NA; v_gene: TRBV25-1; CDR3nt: TGTGCCAGCAGTAAGGGGGGCAGGGACACAGATACGCAGTATTTT; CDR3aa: CASSKGGRDTDTQYF
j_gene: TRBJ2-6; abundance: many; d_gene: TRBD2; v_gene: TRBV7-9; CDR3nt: TGTGCCAGCAGCTTTCTAGCGGGAGGGCCCGGGGCCAACGTCCTGACTTTC; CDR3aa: CASSFLAGGPGANVLTF
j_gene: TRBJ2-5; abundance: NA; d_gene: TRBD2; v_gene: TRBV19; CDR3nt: TGTGCCAGTAGCTCAAGCGGGACTCACGAGACCCAGTACTTC; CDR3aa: CASSSSGTHETQYF
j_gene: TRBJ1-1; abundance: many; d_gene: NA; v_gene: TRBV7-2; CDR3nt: TGTGCCAGCAGCTTACTGGGGAGGGCTGAAGCTTTCTTT; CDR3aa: CASSLLGRAEAFF
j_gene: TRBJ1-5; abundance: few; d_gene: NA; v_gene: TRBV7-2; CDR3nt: TGTGCCAGCAGCTTAAATTCTGGGCCCCAGCCCCAGCATTTT; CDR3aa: CASSLNSGPQPQHF
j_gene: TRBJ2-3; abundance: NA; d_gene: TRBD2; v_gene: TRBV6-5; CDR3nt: TGTGCCAGCAGTAGCGGGAGACACCCAGATACGCAGTATTTT; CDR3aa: CASSSGRHPDTQYF
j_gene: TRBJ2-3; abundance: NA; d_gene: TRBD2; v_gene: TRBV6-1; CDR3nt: TGTGCCAGCAGGAGTTCAGCGGGAGGAATCCGAGATACGCAGTATTTT; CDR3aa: CASRSSAGGIRDTQYF
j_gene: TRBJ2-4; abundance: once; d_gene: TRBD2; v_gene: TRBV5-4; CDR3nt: TGTGCCAGCAGCCAAGCGGGAGGAGAGAGAAACATTCAGTACTTC; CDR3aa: CASSQAGGERNIQYF
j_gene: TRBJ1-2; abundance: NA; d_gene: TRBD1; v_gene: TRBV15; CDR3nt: TGTGCCACCAGCAGAGCCCGGACAGGGGTTAACTATGGCTACACCTTC; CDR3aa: CATSRARTGVNYGYTF
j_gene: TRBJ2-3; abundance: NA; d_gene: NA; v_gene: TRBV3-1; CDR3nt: TGTGCCAGCAGCCAAGGGGTGGGTTTAAGCACAGATACGCAGTATTTT; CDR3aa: CASSQGVGLSTDTQYF
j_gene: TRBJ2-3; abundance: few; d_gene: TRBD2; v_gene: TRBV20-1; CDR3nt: TGCAGTTCCGGACTAGCGGGACCAGATACGCAGTATTTT; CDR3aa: CSSGLAGPDTQYF
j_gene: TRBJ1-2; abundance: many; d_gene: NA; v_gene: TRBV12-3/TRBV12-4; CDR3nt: TGTGCCAGCAGTCCCGGAGGTGTAAATGGCTACACCTTC; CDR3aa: CASSPGGVNGYTF
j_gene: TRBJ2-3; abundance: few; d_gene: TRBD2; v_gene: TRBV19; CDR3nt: TGTGCCAGTAGTAGATCCGGGAGGGCTGAAGATACGCAGTATTTT; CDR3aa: CASSRSGRAEDTQYF
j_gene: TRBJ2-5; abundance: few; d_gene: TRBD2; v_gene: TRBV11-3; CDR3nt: TGTGCCAGCAGCTCGCGGACTAGCGGGGGCCAAGAGACCCAGTACTTC; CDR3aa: CASSSRTSGGQETQYF
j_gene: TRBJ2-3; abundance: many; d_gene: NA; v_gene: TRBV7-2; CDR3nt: TGTGCCAGCAGCTTTGGGGTATTGGCGGCTCACACAGATACGCAGTATTTT; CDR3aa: CASSFGVLAAHTDTQYF
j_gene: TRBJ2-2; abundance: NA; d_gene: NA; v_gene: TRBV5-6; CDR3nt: TGTGCCAGCAGCTTGGGTGGACTCTCCGGGGAGCTGTTTTTT; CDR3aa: CASSLGGLSGELFF
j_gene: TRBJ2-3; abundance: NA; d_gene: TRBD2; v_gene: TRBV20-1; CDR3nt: TGCAGTGCTAGAGGGACTAGCAGCACAGATACGCAGTATTTT; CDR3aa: CSARGTSSTDTQYF
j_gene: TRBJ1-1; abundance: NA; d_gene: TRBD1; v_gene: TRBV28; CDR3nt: TGTGCCAGCAGTTTATGGGTGGGGCAGGGGGCTCGGAACACTGAAGCTTTCTTT; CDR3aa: CASSLWVGQGARNTEAFF
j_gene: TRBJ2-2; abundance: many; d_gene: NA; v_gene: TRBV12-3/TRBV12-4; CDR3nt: TGTGCCAGCAGTTTAGGGCCCACGGGCGGGGAGCTGTTTTTT; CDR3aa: CASSLGPTGGELFF
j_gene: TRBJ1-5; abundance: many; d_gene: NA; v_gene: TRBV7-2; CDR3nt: TGTGCCAGCAGCCGCCTCCCGGGCTATCAGCCCCAGCATTTT; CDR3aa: CASSRLPGYQPQHF
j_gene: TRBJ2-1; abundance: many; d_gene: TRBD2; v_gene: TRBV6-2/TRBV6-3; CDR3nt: TGTGCCAGCAGTTATGGTACAGGACTAGCGGGTCAAGTCTACAATGAGCAGTTCTTC; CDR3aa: CASSYGTGLAGQVYNEQFF
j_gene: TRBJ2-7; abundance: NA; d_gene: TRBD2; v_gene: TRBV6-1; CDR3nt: TGTGCCAGCAGTTCCCCAGCGGGACCCTACGAGCAGTACTTC; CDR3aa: CASSSPAGPYEQYF
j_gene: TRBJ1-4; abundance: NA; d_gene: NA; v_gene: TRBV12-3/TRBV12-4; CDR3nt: TGTGCCAGCAGTCCCCGGACAGCAACTAATGAAAAACTGTTTTTT; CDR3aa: CASSPRTATNEKLFF
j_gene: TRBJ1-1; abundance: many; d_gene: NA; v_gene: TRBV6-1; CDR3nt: TGTGCCAGCAGTTTCCTGGATCGGAACACTGAAGCTTTCTTT; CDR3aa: CASSFLDRNTEAFF
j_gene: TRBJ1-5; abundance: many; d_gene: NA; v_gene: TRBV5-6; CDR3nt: TGTGCCAGCAGCTTGGGCGGTTTTATTAATAGCAATCAGCCCCAGCATTTT; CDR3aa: CASSLGGFINSNQPQHF
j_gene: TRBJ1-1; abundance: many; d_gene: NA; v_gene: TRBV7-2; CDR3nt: TGTGCCAGCAGCCGGGACTTTAGTTGGGCTTTCTTT; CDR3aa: CASSRDFSWAFF
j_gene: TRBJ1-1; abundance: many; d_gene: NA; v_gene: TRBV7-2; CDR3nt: TGTGCCAGCAGATTAGGGGGGACGGGGATAGCGGGGAGGAGTTTCTTT; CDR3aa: CASRLGGTGIAGRSFF
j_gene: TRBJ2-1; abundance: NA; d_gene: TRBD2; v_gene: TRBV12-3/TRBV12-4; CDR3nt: TGTGCCAGCAGTTTTCCCGGGGGGGATGAGCAGTTCTTC; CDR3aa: CASSFPGGDEQFF
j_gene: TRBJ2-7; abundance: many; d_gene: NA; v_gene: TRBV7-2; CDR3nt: TGTGCCAGCAGCCCCCTTATTTTTGAAGAGCAGTACTTC; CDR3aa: CASSPLIFEEQYF
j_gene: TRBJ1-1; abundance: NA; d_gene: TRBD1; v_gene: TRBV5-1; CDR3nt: TGCGCCAGCAGCTTCCGGTACCCGGGACAGGGGGCTAACACTGAAGCTTTCTTT; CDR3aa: CASSFRYPGQGANTEAFF
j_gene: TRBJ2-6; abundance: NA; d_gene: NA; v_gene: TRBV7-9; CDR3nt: TGTGCCAGCAGCTTGTCCGGGCTTAGCTTTTCCGGGGCCAACGTCCTGACTTTC; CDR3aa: CASSLSGLSFSGANVLTF
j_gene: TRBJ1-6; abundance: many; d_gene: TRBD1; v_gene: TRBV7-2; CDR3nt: TGTGCCAGCAGCTTAGTTTCAGGGGGCGATAATTCACCCCTCCACTTT; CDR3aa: CASSLVSGGDNSPLHF
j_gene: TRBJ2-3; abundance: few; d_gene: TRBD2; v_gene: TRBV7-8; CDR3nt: TGTGCCAGCAGCCCGACTCCGGGAGGAGATACGCAGTATTTT; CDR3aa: CASSPTPGGDTQYF
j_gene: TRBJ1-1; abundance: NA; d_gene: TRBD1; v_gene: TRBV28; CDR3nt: TGTGCCAGCAGTCCCCGGACAGGGGGCTGGGGGCAAGCTTTCTTT; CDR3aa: CASSPRTGGWGQAFF